These T cell receptor beta chains were read from a single sample in a study of neurological immune-mediated disorders. TCRdb called the 5' RACE reads again in MiXCR, with one record for every CDR3 protein. The table shows fewer than 75,000 distinct CDR3 sequences, with 3.4% occurring only once. The specimen was PBMCs. Receptors were obtained from a man aged 35 to 55 with multiple sclerosis. The conserved cysteine and the conserved F or W are not part of the CDR3 here.

v_gene	j_gene	CDR3aa
TRBV20-1	TRBJ2-1	SAARSGGLNEQF
TRBV18	TRBJ1-1	ASSPPSLNTEAF
TRBV30	TRBJ2-1	AWSVLSRGPYNEQF
TRBV7-3	TRBJ2-1	ASSLKGGVMDEQF
TRBV6-1	TRBJ2-1	ASSGPRAGAYNEQF
TRBV15	TRBJ1-1	ATASPDAEAF
TRBV19	TRBJ1-1	ASSTKMNTEAF
TRBV19	TRBJ2-1	ASRSGGGGEQF
TRBV27	TRBJ2-1	ASSSSVRASSEQF
TRBV7-6	TRBJ2-7	ASSRRQGNEQY
TRBV15	TRBJ2-5	ATSRSSETQY
TRBV20-1	TRBJ1-1	SARPLDSAKTEAF
TRBV12-3/TRBV12-4	TRBJ2-1	ASTQDNEQF
TRBV2	TRBJ2-1	ASRVGNEQF
TRBV20-1	TRBJ2-2	SAGLGNGELF
TRBV7-2	TRBJ2-7	ASSLSSYEQY